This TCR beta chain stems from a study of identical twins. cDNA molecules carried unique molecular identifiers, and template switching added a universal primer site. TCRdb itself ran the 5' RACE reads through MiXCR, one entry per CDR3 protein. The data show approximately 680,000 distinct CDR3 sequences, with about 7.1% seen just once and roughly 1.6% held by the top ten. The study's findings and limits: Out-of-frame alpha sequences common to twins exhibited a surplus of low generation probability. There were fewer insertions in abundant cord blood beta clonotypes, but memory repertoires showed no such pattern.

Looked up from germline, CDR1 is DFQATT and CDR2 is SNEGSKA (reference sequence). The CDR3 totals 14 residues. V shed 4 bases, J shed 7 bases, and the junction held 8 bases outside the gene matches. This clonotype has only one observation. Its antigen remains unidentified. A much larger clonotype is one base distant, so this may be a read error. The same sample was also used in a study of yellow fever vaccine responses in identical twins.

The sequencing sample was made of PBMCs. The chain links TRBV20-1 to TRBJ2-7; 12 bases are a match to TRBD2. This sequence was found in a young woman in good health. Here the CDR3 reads CSATWTSGKREQYF. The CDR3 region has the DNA TGCAGTGCTACCTGGACTAGCGGGAAACGGGAGCAGTACTTC.